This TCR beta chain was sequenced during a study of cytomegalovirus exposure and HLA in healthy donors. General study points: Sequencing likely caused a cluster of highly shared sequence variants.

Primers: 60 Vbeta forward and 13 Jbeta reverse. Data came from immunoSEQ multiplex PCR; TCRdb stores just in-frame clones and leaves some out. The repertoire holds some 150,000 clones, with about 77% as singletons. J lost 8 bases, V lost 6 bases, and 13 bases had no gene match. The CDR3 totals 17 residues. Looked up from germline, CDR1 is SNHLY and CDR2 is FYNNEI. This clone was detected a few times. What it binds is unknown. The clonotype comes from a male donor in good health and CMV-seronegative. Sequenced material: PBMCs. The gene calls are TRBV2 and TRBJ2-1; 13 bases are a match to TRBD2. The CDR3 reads CASSPYTGTSGMDEQFF. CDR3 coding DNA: TGTGCCAGCAGCCCTTATACCGGGACTAGCGGGATGGATGAGCAGTTCTTC.